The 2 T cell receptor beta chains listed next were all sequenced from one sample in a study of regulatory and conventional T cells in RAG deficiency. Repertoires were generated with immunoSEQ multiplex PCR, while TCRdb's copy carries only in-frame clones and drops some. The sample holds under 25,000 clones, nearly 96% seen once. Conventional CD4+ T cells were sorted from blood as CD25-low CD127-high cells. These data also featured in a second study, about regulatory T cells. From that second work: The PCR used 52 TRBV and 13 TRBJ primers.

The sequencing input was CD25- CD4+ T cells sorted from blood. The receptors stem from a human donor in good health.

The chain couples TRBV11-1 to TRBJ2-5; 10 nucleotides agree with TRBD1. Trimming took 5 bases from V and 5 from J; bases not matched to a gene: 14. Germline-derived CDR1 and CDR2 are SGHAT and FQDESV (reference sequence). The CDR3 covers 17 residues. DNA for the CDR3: TGTGCCAGCAGCCCCCGGGACAGGGGAATTGGCGGGGAGACCCAGTACTTC. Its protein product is CASSPRDRGIGGETQYF.

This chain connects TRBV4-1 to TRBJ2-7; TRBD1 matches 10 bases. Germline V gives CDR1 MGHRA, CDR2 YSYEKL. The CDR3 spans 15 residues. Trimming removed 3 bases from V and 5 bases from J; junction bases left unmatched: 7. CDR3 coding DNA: TGCGCCAGCAGCCAGAGACCGACAGGGGGCCACGAGCAGTACTTC. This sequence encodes CASSQRPTGGHEQYF.